This record concerns one T cell receptor beta chain sequence. Its specificity is unknown. Given the absence of the conserved phenylalanine or tryptophan at the CDR3 end, a read error is likely. The sample originates from a study of read filtering for tumor transcriptome and immune sequencing. Study summary: Patients were approximately 17 male and some 15 female, mean age 65.9 years, range about 47 to 85. Whole-transcriptome libraries were prepared after DNase treatment.

Bone marrow was sampled from every patient at the time of active disease. Molecular barcoded adaptors covering alpha/delta and beta/gamma chains were used on around 400 ng RNA. TCRdb re-derived calls from the reads in MiXCR, one entry per CDR3 protein. The sample includes over 40,000 distinct CDR3 sequences, approximately 12% seen only once; the top ten take roughly 15%. Study-level results: Even smaller IR-seq throughput identified most shared clonotypes.

The germline V gene encodes CDR1 SGHRS and CDR2 YFSETQ. CDR3 size: 17 residues. V shed 1 base, J shed 3 bases, and the junction held 10 bases outside the gene matches. The chain employs TRBV5-1 and TRBJ2-5; 9 nucleotides line up with TRBD1. Sequenced input: a population of CD138-negative cells sorted from bone marrow. The receptor was isolated from a donor aged 40 or older with multiple myeloma. The CDR3 spells CASSLRGTGNRKETQYL. The CDR3 nucleotides are TGCGCCAGCAGCTTGCGGGGGACAGGGAATAGGAAAGAGACCCAGTACCTC.